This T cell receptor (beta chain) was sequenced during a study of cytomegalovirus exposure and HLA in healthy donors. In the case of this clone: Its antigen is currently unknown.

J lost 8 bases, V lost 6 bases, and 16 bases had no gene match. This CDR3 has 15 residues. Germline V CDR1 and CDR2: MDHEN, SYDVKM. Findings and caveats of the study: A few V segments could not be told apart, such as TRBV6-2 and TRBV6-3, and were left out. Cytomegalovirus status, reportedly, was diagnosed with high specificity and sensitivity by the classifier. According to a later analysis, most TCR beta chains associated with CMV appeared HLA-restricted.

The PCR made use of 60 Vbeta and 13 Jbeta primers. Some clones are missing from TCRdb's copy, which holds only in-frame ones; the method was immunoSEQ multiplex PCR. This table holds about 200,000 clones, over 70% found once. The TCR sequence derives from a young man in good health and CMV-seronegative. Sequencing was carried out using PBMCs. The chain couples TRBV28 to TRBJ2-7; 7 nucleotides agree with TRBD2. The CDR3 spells CASSPTRDYPLKQYF. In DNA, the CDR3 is TGTGCCAGCAGCCCTACCCGGGACTACCCCTTAAAGCAGTACTTC.